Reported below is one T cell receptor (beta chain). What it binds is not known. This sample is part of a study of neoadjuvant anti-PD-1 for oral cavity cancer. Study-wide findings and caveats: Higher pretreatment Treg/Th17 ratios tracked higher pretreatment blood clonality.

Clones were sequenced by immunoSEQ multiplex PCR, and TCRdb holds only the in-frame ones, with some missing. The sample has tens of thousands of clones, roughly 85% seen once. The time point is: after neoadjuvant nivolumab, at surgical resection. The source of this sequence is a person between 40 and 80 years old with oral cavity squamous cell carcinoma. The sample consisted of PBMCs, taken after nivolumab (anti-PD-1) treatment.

CDR3 sequence reads: CAISGDQNTEAFF. In DNA form, the CDR3 reads TGTGCCATCAGTGGTGACCAAAACACTGAAGCTTTCTTT. The genes are TRBV10-3 and TRBJ1-1, with unresolved D. CDR3 length: 13 residues. Trimming removed 4 bases at V and 2 bases at J, with 8 bases between. Looked up from germline, CDR1 is ENHRY and CDR2 is SYGVKD.